This entry lists 27 T cell receptor beta chains sequenced from one sample in a study of CD4 T cells in relation to SARS-CoV-2 and coronaviruses. Libraries were prepared by immunoSEQ multiplex PCR; TCRdb keeps only in-frame clonotypes and omits some of them. The sample shows 9,500 to 11,000 clones, around 80% of them seen only once. No cognate antigen is known for these TCRs. The unexposed donors gave CD4+ T cells in about 2010-2019, prior to COVID-19. After nine to ten days of culture, CD4+ T cells were isolated. Sequenced sample: CD4+ T cells from PBMCs, cultured in vitro. The receptor source for this set is a human donor in good health.

This clone was picked up a small number of times. The rearrangement links TRBV4-2 to TRBJ1-6; perhaps TRBD1 as D (5 bases). V shed 0 bases and J shed 10 bases, with 13 bases lying between them. Germline loops: CDR1 LGHNA, CDR2 YNFKEQ. The CDR3 contains 15 residues. Here the CDR3 reads CASSQDQGGGSPLHF. The DNA of the CDR3 is TGTGCCAGCAGCCAAGATCAGGGCGGAGGATCACCCCTCCACTTT.

The rearrangement uses TRBV11-2 and TRBJ2-7; 11 bases align to TRBD2. V lost 9 bases, J lost 7 bases, and 14 bases stayed unmatched. Germline loops: CDR1 SGHAT, CDR2 FQNNGV. The CDR3 has 15 amino acids. For the CDR3, the DNA is TGTGCCAGTTCTCTAGCGGGAGGCTTAAGGGGGGAGCAGTACTTC. It specifies CASSLAGGLRGEQYF.

V usage is TRBV19 and J usage is TRBJ1-4, with D possibly matching TRBD1 (5 bases). The CDR3 runs 15 residues. The germline gives CDR1 LNHDA, CDR2 SQIVND (reference sequence). Trimming left V 3 bases short and J 4 bases short, with 12 bases between. The CDR3: CASSMGQGNNEKLFF. The CDR3 DNA is TGTGCCAGTAGTATGGGCCAGGGAAATAATGAAAAACTGTTTTTT. The full variable domain, in which reference TRBV19 and TRBJ1-4 provide the parts outside the CDR3, is DGGITQSPKYLFRKEGQNVTLSCEQNLNHDAMYWYRQDPGQGLRLIYYSQIVNDFQKGDIAEGYSVSREKKESFPLTVTSAQKNPTAFYLCASSMGQGNNEKLFFGSGTQLSVL.

V usage is TRBV7-2 and J usage is TRBJ2-7; the match to TRBD1 covers 8 bases. V was pared by 1 base and J by 6 bases, with 11 bases of the junction left unmatched. The CDR3 runs 16 residues. The germline V gene has CDR1 SGHTA and CDR2 FQGNSA. In nucleotides, the CDR3 is TGTGCCAGCAGCTTAGTGGCAGGGGGCGCGGGCCTCGAGCAGTACTTC. It yields the protein CASSLVAGGAGLEQYF.

This chain links TRBV19 with TRBJ1-6; D unclear. Trimming took off 3 bases at V and 15 bases at J, with 12 bases between the two ends. The length of the CDR3 is 12 residues. The germline gives CDR1 LNHDA, CDR2 SQIVND (reference sequence). The CDR3 spells CASSIPAGNLHF. The DNA of the CDR3 is TGTGCCAGTAGTATCCCCGCCGGAAACCTCCACTTT.

The chain uses TRBV3-1 (or the pseudogene TRBV3-2) and TRBJ1-5; D unclear. Trimming took off 4 bases at V and 3 bases at J, with 13 bases between the two ends. Germline V gene sequence: CDR1 LGHDT, CDR2 YNNKEL (reference sequence). CDR3 length equals 15 residues. The CDR3: CASSPNHGNNQPQHF. The CDR3 DNA reads as TGTGCCAGCAGCCCGAACCATGGGAACAATCAGCCCCAGCATTTT.

V and J are TRBV9 and TRBJ2-3; TRBD1 matches at 7 bases. The CDR3 covers 16 residues. Germline CDR1 reads SGDLS; CDR2 reads YYNGEE. The V and J ends lost 2 bases and 0 bases, in that order; junction bases with no gene match: 6. The CDR3 loop reads CASSVGPGQSTDTQYF. Here the CDR3 DNA reads TGTGCCAGCAGCGTGGGACCGGGACAGAGCACAGATACGCAGTATTTT.

The rearrangement joins TRBV4-3 to TRBJ2-3; D is possibly TRBD1 (6 bases). Germline V lookup: CDR1 LGHNA, CDR2 YSLEER. The ends were cut back, 1 base at V and 2 bases at J, with 10 bases in the middle. The CDR3 totals 15 residues. CDR3 coding DNA: TGCGCCAGCAGCCAAGCAGGGGCAGACACAGATACGCAGTATTTT. This sequence encodes CASSQAGADTDTQYF.

J is TRBJ2-6 and V is TRBV4-1, with D perhaps matching TRBD2 (6 bases). The germline V and J ends were trimmed by 1 base and 2 bases, with 12 bases remaining between them. CDR3 length: 17 residues. Germline-derived CDR1 and CDR2 are MGHRA and YSYEKL. The CDR3 DNA sequence: TGCGCCAGCAGCCAAGCCAGGACGGGGGCTGGGGCCAACGTCCTGACTTTC. Translating it yields CASSQARTGAGANVLTF.

V and J are TRBV3-1 (or the pseudogene TRBV3-2) and TRBJ1-4; D is undetermined. V was shortened by 1 base and J by 8 bases, with 5 bases between the two germline ends. This CDR3 region has 12 residues. Germline V gene sequence: CDR1 LGHDT, CDR2 YNNKEL (reference sequence). The CDR3 DNA reads TGTGCCAGCAGCCAAGTAGAAGAAAAACTGTTTTTT. Residues: CASSQVEEKLFF.

The chain carries TRBV6-1 and TRBJ1-2; D is undetermined. Trimming took off 0 bases at V and 2 bases at J, with 10 bases between the two ends. The CDR3 totals 15 residues. Germline loops: CDR1 MNHNS, CDR2 SASEGT. The CDR3: CASSEALEANYGYTF. In nucleotides, the CDR3 is TGTGCCAGCAGTGAAGCGCTTGAGGCAAACTATGGCTACACCTTC.

This rearrangement joins TRBV29-1 to TRBJ2-3; D unclear. V was clipped by 6 bases and J by 4 bases, with 8 bases between them. The length of the CDR3 is 11 residues. Germline values: CDR1 SQVTM, CDR2 ANQGSEA. The CDR3 here is CSVPMSDTQYF. CDR3 DNA: TGCAGCGTCCCAATGTCAGATACGCAGTATTTT.

There are a few counts of this clone. The chain has TRBV14 and TRBJ1-1; D call uncertain. CDR1 and CDR2 (germline): SGHDN, FVKESK. The CDR3 has 13 amino acids. The ends were cut back, 5 bases at V and 2 bases at J, with 9 bases in the middle. The CDR3 nucleotides are TGTGCCAGCAGCAAGGACGGAAACACTGAAGCTTTCTTT. It yields the protein CASSKDGNTEAFF.

The chain combines TRBV7-3 with TRBJ2-2; TRBD1 matches 9 bases. CDR3 length: 14 amino acids. The V gene end was trimmed by 8 bases and the J gene end by 1 base; junction bases not matched to a gene: 2. Germline CDR1 is SGHTA and CDR2 is FQGTGA. The CDR3 region has the DNA TGTGCCAGCGGGGGACAGGGGAACACCGGGGAGCTGTTTTTT. This codes for CASGGQGNTGELFF.

This chain joins TRBV7-2 and TRBJ2-1; D is unresolved. Trimming pared 1 base from V and 4 bases from J, leaving 8 bases between. The CDR3 has 14 residues. Germline V gene data show CDR1 as SGHTA and CDR2 as FQGNSA. The chain's CDR3 is CASSLVASYNEQFF. CDR3 in DNA: TGTGCCAGCAGCTTAGTGGCTAGTTACAATGAGCAGTTCTTC.

The V and J genes are TRBV5-6 and TRBJ1-2; tentatively, D is TRBD1 (6 bases). The CDR3 spans 15 residues. CDR1 is SGHDT, CDR2 YYEEEE, per germline. V was cut by 0 bases and J by 6 bases, with 15 bases left in between. This CDR3 is CASSLGSRQAHGYTF. In nucleotides, the CDR3 is TGTGCCAGCAGCTTGGGATCCCGACAGGCCCATGGCTACACCTTC.

The chain couples TRBV30 to TRBJ1-2; 8 bases are a match to TRBD1. This CDR3 is 14 amino acids long. Unmatched junction bases numbered 15, after V lost 7 bases and J lost 8 bases. Germline CDR1 and CDR2: GTSNPN and SVGIG (reference sequence). The CDR3 bases are TGTGCCTCTACCAGGGACAGGAAAGGGCTCGGCTACACCTTC. It yields the protein CASTRDRKGLGYTF.

This chain connects TRBV4-3 to TRBJ1-5; TRBD1 agrees at 7 bases. Trimming at V came to 0 bases and at J to 4 bases, leaving 3 bases not matched to a gene. This CDR3 contains 15 residues. In germline, CDR1 is LGHNA, CDR2 YSLEER. CDR3 bases: TGCGCCAGCAGCCAAGACTTACAGGGGAATCAGCCCCAGCATTTT. It yields the protein CASSQDLQGNQPQHF.

The rearrangement links TRBV2 to TRBJ2-5, with D tentatively TRBD1 (5 bases). Germline V lookup: CDR1 SNHLY, CDR2 FYNNEI. V was shortened by 5 bases and J by 2 bases, with 12 bases between the two germline ends. The CDR3 length is 14 residues. The CDR3 region is CASSLRGRQETQYF. The CDR3 region has the DNA TGTGCCAGCAGTTTAAGGGGTCGGCAAGAGACCCAGTACTTC.

V gene TRBV5-4 combines with J gene TRBJ2-3; 8 positions agree with TRBD2. V was clipped by 4 bases and J by 3 bases; unmatched bases: 7. CDR3 length equals 15 residues. Germline assignment: CDR1 SGHNT and CDR2 YYREEE (reference sequence). The CDR3 protein is CASSRSGRETDTQYF. The CDR3, as DNA: TGTGCCAGCAGCCGGAGCGGGAGAGAGACAGATACGCAGTATTTT.

This chain links TRBV5-1 with TRBJ2-3; 8 bases match TRBD2. Trimming at V came to 2 bases and at J to 1 base, leaving 0 bases not matched to a gene. The CDR3 extends over 14 amino acids. CDR1 and CDR2 from the germline V gene are SGHRS and YFSETQ. The CDR3 spells CASSLAGGTDTQYF. In DNA form, the CDR3 reads TGCGCCAGCAGCTTAGCGGGGGGCACAGATACGCAGTATTTT.

The V call is TRBV6-5, the J call TRBJ2-3; D is unresolved. The CDR3 is 11 residues long. Germline CDR1 is MNHEY and CDR2 is SVGAGI. Trimming removed 5 bases at V and 4 bases at J, with 4 bases between. The CDR3 loop is CASSLSDTQYF. The DNA for the CDR3 is TGTGCCAGCAGTCTCTCAGATACGCAGTATTTT.

This chain uses TRBV5-6 with TRBJ1-6, with D possibly matching TRBD1 (5 bases). In germline, CDR1 is SGHDT, CDR2 YYEEEE. Trimming stripped 4 bases from V and 14 bases from J, with 16 bases between. There are 13 residues in the CDR3. Written as DNA, the CDR3 is TGTGCCAGCAGCGGCACCCCGGGGCTCTCCCTCCACTTT. Its protein product is CASSGTPGLSLHF.

The chain is built from TRBV30 and TRBJ2-4; the D gene is possibly TRBD2 (6 bases). In germline, CDR1 is GTSNPN, CDR2 SVGIG (reference sequence). This CDR3 is built from 14 residues. V lost 2 bases to trimming and J lost 5 bases, with 13 bases between them. In nucleotides, the CDR3 is TGTGCCTGGAGTTTATTCGGAGGGCAAAACATTCAGTACTTC. Protein: CAWSLFGGQNIQYF.

This chain links TRBV14 with TRBJ2-1; 9 nucleotides align to TRBD1. With V trimmed by 1 base and J by 11 bases, 9 bases remained unmatched. Per the germline V gene, CDR1 is SGHDN and CDR2 is FVKESK. The CDR3 spans 15 residues. The CDR3 protein is CASSQGPLGQGKQFF. DNA for the CDR3: TGTGCCAGCAGCCAAGGGCCCCTGGGACAGGGTAAGCAGTTCTTC.

The chain couples TRBV6-5 to TRBJ2-5; 10 nucleotides align to TRBD2. The J segment lost 5 bases and the V segment lost 0 bases, leaving 6 bases of the junction unmatched. This CDR3 region has 16 residues. Germline V gene sequence: CDR1 MNHEY, CDR2 SVGAGI. The CDR3 loop reads CASSYSMGSGRETQYF. The CDR3 DNA sequence: TGTGCCAGCAGTTACTCGATGGGTAGCGGGAGGGAGACCCAGTACTTC.

This rearrangement joins TRBV27 to TRBJ2-7; the D is unclear. V was clipped by 7 bases and J by 0 bases, with 16 bases between them. CDR3 length: 15 residues. Germline assignment: CDR1 MNHEY and CDR2 SMNVEV (reference sequence). The CDR3 loop reads CASTSRPGVSYEQYF. DNA of the CDR3: TGTGCCAGCACCTCCCGCCCGGGCGTCTCCTACGAGCAGTACTTC.